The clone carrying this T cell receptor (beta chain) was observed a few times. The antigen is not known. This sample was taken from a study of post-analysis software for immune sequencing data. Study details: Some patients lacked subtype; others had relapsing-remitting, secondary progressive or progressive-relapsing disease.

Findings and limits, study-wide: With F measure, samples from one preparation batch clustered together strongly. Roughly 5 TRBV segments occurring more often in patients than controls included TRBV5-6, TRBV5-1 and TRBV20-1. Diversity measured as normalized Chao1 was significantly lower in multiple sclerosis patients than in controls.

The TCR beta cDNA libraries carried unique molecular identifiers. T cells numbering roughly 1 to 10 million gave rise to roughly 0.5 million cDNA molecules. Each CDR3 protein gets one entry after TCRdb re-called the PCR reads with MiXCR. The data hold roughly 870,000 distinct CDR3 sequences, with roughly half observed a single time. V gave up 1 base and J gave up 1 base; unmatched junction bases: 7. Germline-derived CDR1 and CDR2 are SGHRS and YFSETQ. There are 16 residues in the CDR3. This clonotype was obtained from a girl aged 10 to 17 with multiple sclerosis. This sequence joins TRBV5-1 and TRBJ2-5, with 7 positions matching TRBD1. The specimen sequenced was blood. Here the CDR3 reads CASSLYPGGIQETQYF. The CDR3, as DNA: TGCGCCAGCAGCTTGTATCCAGGGGGTATCCAAGAGACCCAGTACTTC.